A single sample is the source of the 25 T cell receptor beta chains below, sequenced in a study of blood T cell repertoires in COVID-19. The protocol was immunoSEQ multiplex PCR, while the TCRdb copy is restricted to in-frame clones and leaves out a portion. The table includes 150,000 to 200,000 clones, 86% detected once. Sequenced material: peripheral blood. The receptors come from a man aged 18-30 years with acute or convalescent COVID-19.

This clone showed up just a few times. The rearrangement uses TRBV3-1 (or the pseudogene TRBV3-2) and TRBJ1-2; 10 positions agree with TRBD1. V gave up 0 bases and J gave up 10 bases; unmatched junction bases: 8. Germline values: CDR1 LGHDT, CDR2 YNNKEL (reference sequence). CDR3 length equals 15 residues. Written as DNA, the CDR3 is TGTGCCAGCAGCCAAGAGGGACAGGGGAGGCCTGACTACACCTTC. It is translated as CASSQEGQGRPDYTF.

This clone was detected only a few times. The rearrangement links TRBV7-9 to TRBJ1-6; no clear D. This CDR3 is built from 15 residues. The germline V gene has CDR1 SEHNR and CDR2 FQNEAQ (reference sequence). The V end lost 5 bases, the J end lost 9 bases, and 17 bases lay between the germline ends. The CDR3, as DNA: TGTGCCAGCAGCCCCCCTACACTCTCGGGTTCACCCCTCCACTTT. Protein: CASSPPTLSGSPLHF.

The chain joins TRBV20-1 to TRBJ1-2; no clear D. Trimming pared 0 bases from V and 8 bases from J, leaving 7 bases between. In germline, CDR1 is DFQATT, CDR2 SNEGSKA (reference sequence). The CDR3 covers 11 residues. The CDR3 loop reads CSARDEYGYTF. The CDR3 DNA follows: TGCAGTGCTAGAGATGAGTACGGCTACACCTTC.

V usage is TRBV3-1 (or the pseudogene TRBV3-2) and J usage is TRBJ1-4, with 9 bases identical to TRBD1. Germline-derived CDR1 and CDR2 are LGHDT and YNNKEL (reference sequence). Trimming removed 4 bases from V and 11 bases from J; junction bases left unmatched: 5. There are 13 residues in the CDR3. The CDR3 DNA is TGTGCCAGCAGCCCCGGGACAGGGTCGAAACTGTTTTTT. Its translation is CASSPGTGSKLFF.

This clone was observed a single time. The CDR3 coding sequence is TGTGCCAGCAGCTTGATAGTACAGGGGGATTACAGGCTGAACACTGAAGCTTTCTTT. Its translation: CASSLIVQGDYRLNTEAFF. J is TRBJ1-1 and V is TRBV5-6; TRBD1 matches at 8 bases. After removal of 1 base from V and 0 bases from J, the junction contained 14 bases not matched to a gene. The CDR3 is 19 residues long. Germline CDR1 and CDR2: SGHDT and YYEEEE. The whole variable domain, remainder taken from reference TRBV5-6 and TRBJ1-1, is DAGVTQSPTHLIKTRGQQVTLRCSPKSGHDTVSWYQQALGQGPQFIFQYYEEEERQRGNFPDRFSGHQFPNYSSELNVNALLLGDSALYLCASSLIVQGDYRLNTEAFFGQGTRLTVV.

J is TRBJ1-5 and V is TRBV5-1; unclear D gene. The V gene lost 0 bases and the J gene lost 0 bases, with 10 bases spanning the gap. The germline CDR1 and CDR2 sequences are SGHRS and YFSETQ. The CDR3 sequence is 16 residues long. The CDR3 spells CASSLGAVGSNQPQHF. CDR3 bases: TGCGCCAGCAGCTTGGGGGCTGTAGGTAGCAATCAGCCCCAGCATTTT.

The J gene is TRBJ1-1, the V gene TRBV9, with unresolved D. Per germline, CDR1 SGDLS and CDR2 YYNGEE. The CDR3 runs to 14 residues. Deletions cut 2 bases from V and 0 bases from J, with 8 bases between. The CDR3 bases are TGTGCCAGCAGCGTGTCGACTCTGAACACTGAAGCTTTCTTT. Protein: CASSVSTLNTEAFF. Combining the CDR3 with reference TRBV9 and TRBJ1-1 gives the whole variable domain DSGVTQTPKHLITATGQRVTLRCSPRSGDLSVYWYQQSLDQGLQFLIQYYNGEERAKGNILERFSAQQFPDLHSELNLSSLELGDSALYFCASSVSTLNTEAFFGQGTRLTVV.

The gene calls are TRBV15 and TRBJ2-7; tentative D call: TRBD2 (5 bases). Germline CDR1 is LNHNV and CDR2 is YYDKDF (reference sequence). This CDR3 contains 15 residues. The V end was cut by 5 bases, the J end by 2 bases, with 16 bases between. CDR3 protein: CATSPYGNDPYEQYF. The CDR3 bases are TGTGCCACCAGCCCATACGGGAATGATCCCTACGAGCAGTACTTC. The whole variable domain, filled in from reference TRBV15 and TRBJ2-7, reads DAMVIQNPRYQVTQFGKPVTLSCSQTLNHNVMYWYQQKSSQAPKLLFHYYDKDFNNEADTPDNFQSRRPNTSFCFLDIRSPGLGDTAMYLCATSPYGNDPYEQYFGPGTRLTVT.

The chain couples TRBV7-2 to TRBJ2-3; 9 bases align to TRBD2. Losses at the gene ends were 1 base for V and 4 bases for J; bases not matched to a gene: 9. CDR1 and CDR2 from the germline V gene are SGHTA and FQGNSA. This CDR3 comprises 17 residues. The CDR3 here is CASSLVGTSGSSDTQYF. CDR3 in DNA: TGTGCCAGCAGCTTAGTAGGTACTAGCGGGTCCTCAGATACGCAGTATTTT.

The gene calls are TRBV30 and TRBJ2-3; no definite D call. The V gene's germline CDR1 is GTSNPN and CDR2 SVGIG (reference sequence). V shed 3 bases and J shed 2 bases, with 18 bases lying between them. The CDR3 length is 16 residues. The CDR3 region has the DNA TGTGCCTGGAGCCTTAAGACTTCCAGCTTCACAGATACGCAGTATTTT. It specifies CAWSLKTSSFTDTQYF. Using reference TRBV30 and TRBJ2-3 for the parts outside the CDR3, the full variable domain is SQTIHQWPATLVQPVGSPLSLECTVEGTSNPNLYWYRQAAGRGLQLLFYSVGIGQISSEVPQNLSASRPQDRQFILSSKKLLLSDSGFYLCAWSLKTSSFTDTQYFGPGTRLTVL.

The chain combines TRBV5-6 with TRBJ2-1; 12 nucleotides line up with TRBD2. The CDR3 has 18 residues. Germline V gene data show CDR1 as SGHDT and CDR2 as YYEEEE. V gave up 0 bases and J gave up 0 bases; unmatched junction bases: 4. The CDR3: CASSLGLAGATSYNEQFF. The CDR3 DNA reads as TGTGCCAGCAGCTTGGGACTAGCGGGGGCTACCTCCTACAATGAGCAGTTCTTC.

The V and J genes are TRBV5-1 and TRBJ1-1, with 7 bases fitting TRBD1. CDR3 length: 16 amino acids. The V and J ends lost 4 bases and 6 bases, in that order; junction bases with no gene match: 15. Germline-derived CDR1 and CDR2 are SGHRS and YFSETQ. The CDR3 region is CASSEQTGSVPPEAFF. DNA for the CDR3: TGCGCCAGCAGCGAACAGACAGGGTCGGTTCCCCCTGAAGCTTTCTTT.

V is TRBV19 and J is TRBJ1-1, with 11 nucleotides matching TRBD1. With 5 bases clipped from V and 3 bases from J, the junction kept 8 bases outside the gene matches. The CDR3 covers 16 residues. CDR1 and CDR2 from the germline V gene are LNHDA and SQIVND (reference sequence). CDR3 nucleotides: TGTGCCAGTAGTTTGGCGGACAGGGGGCTTGACACTGAAGCTTTCTTT. Amino acid sequence: CASSLADRGLDTEAFF.

V and J are TRBV5-1 and TRBJ2-7, with 7 bases matching TRBD2. The germline CDR1 and CDR2 sequences are SGHRS and YFSETQ. The CDR3 spans 14 residues. After removal of 4 bases from V and 5 bases from J, the junction contained 9 bases not matched to a gene. The CDR3 nucleotides are TGCGCCAGCAGCCCTACCGCGGGGGTCCACGAGCAGTACTTC. The encoded protein is CASSPTAGVHEQYF.

The chain has TRBV7-6 and TRBJ1-1, with D possibly being TRBD1 (6 bases). This CDR3 region has 16 residues. V shed 0 bases and J shed 0 bases, with 11 bases lying between them. Germline V gene sequence: CDR1 SGHVS, CDR2 FNYEAQ. CDR3 loop: CASSLAQGGLNTEAFF. The CDR3 nucleotides are TGTGCCAGCAGCTTAGCTCAAGGGGGTTTGAACACTGAAGCTTTCTTT.

V usage is TRBV6-1 and J usage is TRBJ1-2; 11 bases fit TRBD1. The V gene end was trimmed by 2 bases and the J gene end by 5 bases; junction bases not matched to a gene: 4. CDR3 length equals 15 residues. Germline CDR1 MNHNS, CDR2 SASEGT. The CDR3, as DNA: TGTGCCAGCAGTGAACGGGGGACAGGGGGATATGGCTACACCTTC. It specifies CASSERGTGGYGYTF.

The chain recombines TRBV7-2 with TRBJ1-3, with 9 nucleotides matching TRBD1. Germline-derived CDR1 and CDR2 are SGHTA and FQGNSA. The J segment lost 3 bases and the V segment lost 4 bases, leaving 4 bases of the junction unmatched. The CDR3 consists of 15 residues. The CDR3 DNA is TGTGCCAGCAGCTCGGACAGGGGACATGGAAACACCATATATTTT. Amino acids: CASSSDRGHGNTIYF.

The V and J genes are TRBV19 and TRBJ1-2; 9 nucleotides line up with TRBD1. The CDR3 is 14 amino acids. V lost 3 bases to trimming and J lost 5 bases; unmatched junction nucleotides: 4. Germline V lookup: CDR1 LNHDA, CDR2 SQIVND (reference sequence). In DNA form, the CDR3 reads TGTGCCAGTAGTATGGACAGGGGCAATTATGGCTACACCTTC. Encoded protein: CASSMDRGNYGYTF.

The J gene is TRBJ2-7, the V gene TRBV19; 7 bases fit TRBD1. The CDR3 is 15 residues long. With 4 bases clipped from V and 0 bases from J, the junction kept 6 bases outside the gene matches. Looked up from germline, CDR1 is LNHDA and CDR2 is SQIVND (reference sequence). As DNA, the CDR3 is TGTGCCAGTAGTAGGGACAGTCTCAACTCCTACGAGCAGTACTTC. Its protein product is CASSRDSLNSYEQYF.

This chain connects TRBV12-3 or TRBV12-4 to TRBJ2-5, with D perhaps matching TRBD1 (5 bases). The CDR3 extends over 13 amino acids. Trimming shortened V by 3 bases and J by 5 bases, and 10 bases separated the two germline ends. The CDR3 protein is CASSFSGLETQYF. The CDR3 coding sequence is TGTGCCAGCAGTTTCTCAGGGCTCGAGACCCAGTACTTC.

The chain is built from TRBV30 and TRBJ1-1, with D tentatively TRBD1 (5 bases). Germline loops: CDR1 GTSNPN, CDR2 SVGIG (reference sequence). The CDR3 spans 13 residues. Between the trimmed V and J ends, which lost 4 bases and 2 bases, there was a span of 11 bases. DNA of the CDR3: TGTGCCTGGAATCGGGGGGGTAACACTGAAGCTTTCTTT. This sequence encodes CAWNRGGNTEAFF.

The CDR3 DNA is TGTGCCTGGAGTAGGGACAGCCATTCAACTAATGAAAAACTGTTTTTT. Its translation: CAWSRDSHSTNEKLFF. V usage is TRBV30 and J usage is TRBJ1-4, with 7 bases identical to TRBD1. The CDR3 covers 16 residues. Trimming cost V 2 bases and J 0 bases; bases outside gene matches: 6. Per germline, CDR1 GTSNPN and CDR2 SVGIG (reference sequence).

This rearrangement joins TRBV15 to TRBJ2-2; D is undetermined. Trimming took 7 bases from V and 5 from J, leaving 5 bases between them. The CDR3 extends over 11 amino acids. Germline V CDR1 and CDR2: LNHNV, YYDKDF (reference sequence). In DNA form, the CDR3 reads TGTGCCACCACCGGGACCGGGGAGCTGTTTTTT. It codes for CATTGTGELFF.

V is TRBV7-9 and J is TRBJ1-1; maybe TRBD1 (5 bases). Germline values: CDR1 SEHNR, CDR2 FQNEAQ (reference sequence). V was shortened by 1 base and J by 5 bases, with 14 bases between the two germline ends. CDR3 length: 15 amino acids. In nucleotides, the CDR3 is TGTGCCAGCAGCTTAGTCTCCCCCAGGGAAACTGAAGCTTTCTTT. Amino acid sequence: CASSLVSPRETEAFF.

This rearrangement joins TRBV30 to TRBJ2-5; maybe TRBD2 (7 bases). The CDR3 is 14 amino acids. Trimming left V 5 bases short and J 1 base short, with 14 bases between. Germline V gene sequence: CDR1 GTSNPN, CDR2 SVGIG (reference sequence). This CDR3 reads CAWDFGGLQETQYF. In nucleotides, the CDR3 is TGTGCCTGGGACTTCGGGGGGCTCCAAGAGACCCAGTACTTC. The variable domain in full, with the rest retrieved from reference TRBV30 and TRBJ2-5, is SQTIHQWPATLVQPVGSPLSLECTVEGTSNPNLYWYRQAAGRGLQLLFYSVGIGQISSEVPQNLSASRPQDRQFILSSKKLLLSDSGFYLCAWDFGGLQETQYFGPGTRLLVL.